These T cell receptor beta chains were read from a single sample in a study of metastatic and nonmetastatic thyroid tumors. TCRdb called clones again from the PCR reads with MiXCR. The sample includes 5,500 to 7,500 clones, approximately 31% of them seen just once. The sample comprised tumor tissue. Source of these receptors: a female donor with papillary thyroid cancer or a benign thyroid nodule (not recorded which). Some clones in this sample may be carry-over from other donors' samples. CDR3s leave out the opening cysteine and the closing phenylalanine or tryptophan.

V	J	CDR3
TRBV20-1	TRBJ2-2	SAREGWDRNTGELF
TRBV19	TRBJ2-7	ASSIATRGRREQY
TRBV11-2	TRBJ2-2	ASSFGGSGELF
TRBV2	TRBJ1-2	ASSAKGTHGYT
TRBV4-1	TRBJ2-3	ASSQEIDRGTDTQY
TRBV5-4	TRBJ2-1	ASSLVSFFGTIQNEQF
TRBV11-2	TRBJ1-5	ASSKLTGRSSNQPQH
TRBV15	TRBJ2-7	ATSREGTGGFEQY
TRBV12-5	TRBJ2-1	ASGFSRDYYNEQF
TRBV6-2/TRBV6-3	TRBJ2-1	ASSYAGTGKLAGRNEQF
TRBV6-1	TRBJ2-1	ASSEARDDEQF
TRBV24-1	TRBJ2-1	ATRERGGYNEQF
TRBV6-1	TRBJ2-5	ASSRQTGTGSETQY
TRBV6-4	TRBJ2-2	ASSASNTGELF
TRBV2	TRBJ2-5	AFWTTVQETQY
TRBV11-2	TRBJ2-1	ASSPLVGAGGNEQF
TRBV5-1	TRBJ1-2	ASSLPGTVYGYT
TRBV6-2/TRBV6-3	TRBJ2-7	ASSEAPSGLDEQY
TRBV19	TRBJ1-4	ASSPRTGNEKLF
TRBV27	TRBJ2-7	ASSFSGQGGYEQY
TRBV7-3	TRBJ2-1	ASSLRPGRTVGNEQF
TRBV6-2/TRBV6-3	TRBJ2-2	ASSYFWPARGTGELF
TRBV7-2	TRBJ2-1	ASSRYDWNEQF
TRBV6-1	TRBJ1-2	ASRPLGGPSNYGYT
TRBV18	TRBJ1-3	ASSPQRSGNTIY
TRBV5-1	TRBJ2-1	ASSLRPAGSYNEQF
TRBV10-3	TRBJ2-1	AISEVGQGTRGGQF
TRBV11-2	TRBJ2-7	ASSLLGTSYEQY
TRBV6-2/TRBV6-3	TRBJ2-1	ASSYSKLAGYNEQF
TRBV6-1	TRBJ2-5	ASSVRGEVGTQY
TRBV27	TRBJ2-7	ASSLSAVHEQY
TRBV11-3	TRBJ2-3	ASSFSLDPSSTDTQY
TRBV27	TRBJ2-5	ASQSGTDRQETQY
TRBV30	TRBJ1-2	AWGVGRPSDGYT
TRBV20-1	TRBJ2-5	SASNQETQY
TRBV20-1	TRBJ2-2	SARQYVGLAGVDTGELF
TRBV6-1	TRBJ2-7	ASSMFRHVYEQY
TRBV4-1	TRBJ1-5	ASSQVTGNNQPQH
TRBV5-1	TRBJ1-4	ASSNGRTATNEKLF
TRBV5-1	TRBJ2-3	ASSWGPGLTTDTQY
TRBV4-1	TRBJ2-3	ASSQDPVSTDTQY
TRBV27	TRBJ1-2	ASSNTGYYGYT
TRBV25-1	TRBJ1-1	ASSDITEAF
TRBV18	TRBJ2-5	ASSPLAETQY
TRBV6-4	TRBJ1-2	ASSPGAANYGYT
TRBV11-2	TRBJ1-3	ASSFIPGGFGNTIY
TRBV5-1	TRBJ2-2	ASSFQSSSNTGELF
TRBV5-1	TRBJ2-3	ASSLEQGARTDTQY
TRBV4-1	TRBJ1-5	ASSQADRGYQPQH
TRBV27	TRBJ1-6	ASSPSGGPLH
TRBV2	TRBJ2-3	ASNDGTSGTSHTDTQY
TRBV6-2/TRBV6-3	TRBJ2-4	ASSLPGRKNIQY
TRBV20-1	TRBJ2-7	SATHGVAGGVYEQY
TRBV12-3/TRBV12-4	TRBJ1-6	ASSLQTADSPLH
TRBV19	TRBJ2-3	ASMAGDHTQY
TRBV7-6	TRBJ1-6	ASSLDRDGTYNSPLH
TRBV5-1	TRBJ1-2	ASRPLAWSAYGYT
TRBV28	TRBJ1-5	ASSFLWSVSNQPQH
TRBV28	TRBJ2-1	ASSWEGVSYNEQF
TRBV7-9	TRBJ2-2	ASSSMGGATGELF